This is a list of T cell receptor beta chains from one sample in a study of early T cells in non-severe SARS-CoV-2 infection. TCRdb re-derived calls from the 5' RACE reads in MiXCR, one entry per CDR3 protein. The sample includes some 42,000 distinct CDR3 sequences, 5% to 6.5% seen only once; the top ten take around 7.7%. The source material was whole blood, sampled at baseline. Every receptor here comes from an adult who was a healthcare worker with PCR-confirmed SARS-CoV-2 infection or an uninfected control (not recorded which). CDR3s include the opening cysteine and the closing phenylalanine or tryptophan. D genes are given only for firm matches. Some rows have no size entry. The others give once, few or many, or a class for an expanded clone.

TGTGCCAGCAGGGCGAGGTCCGGGACAGGGACTCGAAATACGCAGTATTTT	CASRARSGTGTRNTQYF	TRBV28	TRBJ2-3	TRBD1	.
TGTGCCAGCAGTTACTCCTGGCCGGGACAGGGTGAAGCTTTCTTT	CASSYSWPGQGEAFF	TRBV6-5	TRBJ1-1	TRBD1	many
TGTGCCAGCAGCCAAGATACAGGACTAGGATCCAATGAGCAGTTCTTC	CASSQDTGLGSNEQFF	TRBV3-1	TRBJ2-1	TRBD2	few
TGCGCCAGCAGCTTCTCACCGGGACAGGGGAACACCGGGGAGCTGTTTTTT	CASSFSPGQGNTGELFF	TRBV5-1	TRBJ2-2	TRBD1	.
TGTGCCAGCAGTGAAGCGGGACTCCCTGGAGGGTACGAGCAGTACTTC	CASSEAGLPGGYEQYF	TRBV2	TRBJ2-7	.	few
TGTGCCAGCTCACCCTCCGTACCTAGCGGCAATCAGCCCCAGCATTTT	CASSPSVPSGNQPQHF	TRBV18	TRBJ1-5	.	many
TGCAGTGCAACCCGGAGCCCTGACAATGAGCAGTTCTTC	CSATRSPDNEQFF	TRBV20-1	TRBJ2-1	.	many
TGTGCCAGCCAAAACAGGGCTGGGGCCAACGTCCTGACTTTC	CASQNRAGANVLTF	TRBV7-2	TRBJ2-6	.	many
TGTGCCAGCAGTTCCCTGGACAGGGAAGGGGATACGCAGTATTTT	CASSSLDREGDTQYF	TRBV27	TRBJ2-3	TRBD1	many
TGTGCCAGCAGCCAAGAACCCCGGGGCACAGATACGCAGTATTTT	CASSQEPRGTDTQYF	TRBV14	TRBJ2-3	.	.
TGTGCCAGCAGCGTAGCTACAGGGCATTCCTACGAGCAGTACTTC	CASSVATGHSYEQYF	TRBV9	TRBJ2-7	.	many
TGTGCCACAAGAGAAGAAGCGGGGAGTCAAGAGACCCAGTACTTC	CATREEAGSQETQYF	TRBV19	TRBJ2-5	TRBD2	many
TGTGCCAGCAGCTTAGTTCCCCAGGGGGAGACCCAGTACTTC	CASSLVPQGETQYF	TRBV7-9	TRBJ2-5	.	few
TGTGCCAGTAGTATTGTAAATCAGCCCCAGCATTTT	CASSIVNQPQHF	TRBV19	TRBJ1-5	.	many
TGTGCCAGCAGCTTCGGGACAGCCCCGCAGCCCCAGCATTTT	CASSFGTAPQPQHF	TRBV7-8	TRBJ1-5	TRBD1	many
TGTGCCAGCAGCTTAGAAAGGGACCAACACAATGAGCAGTTCTTC	CASSLERDQHNEQFF	TRBV7-2	TRBJ2-1	.	many